This TCR beta chain was identified during a study of T-cell reconstitution after alpha-beta-depleted transplantation in children. CDR1 and CDR2 from the germline V gene are SGHKS and YYEKEE (reference sequence). The CDR3 spans 15 residues. Trimming took off 1 base at V and 6 bases at J, with 13 bases between the two ends. This clonotype was found many times. Its antigen is undetermined. Library preparation (for TCRbeta) was performed with unique molecular identifiers. TCRdb redid the calling of the PCR reads with MiXCR, one entry per CDR3 protein. The data show around 180,000 distinct CDR3 sequences, 11% seen once. Study-level results: It was surviving recipient T cells and thymic progenitors that gave some patients high TCRbeta diversity at day 60. The study reportedly traced alpha-beta T cells about two months after transplant to several hundred expanded graft clones. T-cell numbers and diversity one year post-transplant derived largely from freshly generated T cells.

The starting material was PBMCs, obtained before TCRalphabeta/CD19-depleted stem cell transplant. The chain carries TRBV5-5 and TRBJ1-4; tentatively, D is TRBD1 (5 bases). The TCR comes from a boy younger than 10 with acute myeloid leukemia, due to receive a stem cell transplant. This chain's CDR3 is CASSLRGSGYEKLFF. CDR3 in DNA: TGTGCCAGCAGCTTGAGGGGAAGCGGGTATGAAAAACTGTTTTTT.